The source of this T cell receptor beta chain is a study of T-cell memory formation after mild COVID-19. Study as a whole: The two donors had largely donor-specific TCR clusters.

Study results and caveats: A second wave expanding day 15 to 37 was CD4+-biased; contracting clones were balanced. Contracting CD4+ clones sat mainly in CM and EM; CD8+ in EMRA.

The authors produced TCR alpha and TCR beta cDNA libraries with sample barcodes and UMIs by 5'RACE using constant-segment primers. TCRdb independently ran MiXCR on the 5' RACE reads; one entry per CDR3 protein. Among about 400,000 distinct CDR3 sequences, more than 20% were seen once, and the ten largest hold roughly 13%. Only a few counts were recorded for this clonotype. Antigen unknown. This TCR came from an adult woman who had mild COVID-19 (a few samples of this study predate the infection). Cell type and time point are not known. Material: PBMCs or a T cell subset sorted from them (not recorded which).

The CDR3 here is CASSQAWSSGGFAYEQYF. The CDR3 nucleotides read TGTGCCAGCAGCCAAGCGTGGTCTAGCGGGGGGTTTGCCTACGAGCAGTACTTC. This chain uses TRBV3-1 with TRBJ2-7; 11 bases match TRBD2. The CDR3 totals 18 residues. V trimming: 1 base; J trimming: 2 bases; junction bases outside the gene matches: 10. Germline CDR1 reads LGHDT; CDR2 reads YNNKEL (reference sequence).